These 27 T cell receptor beta chains originate from one sample sequenced in a study of cytomegalovirus exposure and HLA in healthy donors. PCR amplification relied on 60 Vbeta primers (plus 13 Jbeta primers). The protocol was immunoSEQ multiplex PCR, while the TCRdb copy is restricted to in-frame clones and leaves out a portion. Of some 150,000 clones listed, about 87% are singletons. The sequenced sample was PBMCs. The source is a woman in her twenties or thirties in good health and CMV-seronegative.

The chain has TRBV27 and TRBJ2-7; TRBD2 aligns across 9 bases. The CDR3 loop spans 15 amino acids. J gave up 4 bases and V 3 bases, and 7 bases lay outside the gene matches. Germline values: CDR1 MNHEY, CDR2 SMNVEV (reference sequence). The CDR3 sequence: CASSLSAGGGYEQYF. CDR3 in DNA: TGTGCCAGCAGTTTGTCCGCGGGAGGGGGGTACGAGCAGTACTTC.

This clone showed up just once. J is TRBJ2-2 and V is TRBV30, with 8 bases lining up with TRBD1. The CDR3 is made up of 14 amino acids. V dropped 3 bases and J dropped 5; count of bases not matched to a gene: 5. In germline, CDR1 is GTSNPN, CDR2 SVGIG (reference sequence). The CDR3 bases are TGTGCCTGGAGATTGGACAGGGAGACCGGGGAGCTGTTTTTT. It translates to CAWRLDRETGELFF.

The chain carries TRBV5-4 and TRBJ1-2; no clear D gene. In germline, CDR1 is SGHNT, CDR2 YYREEE (reference sequence). The CDR3 has 14 residues. The V gene lost 4 bases and the J gene lost 0 bases, with 10 bases spanning the gap. The chain's CDR3 is CASSLREANYGYTF. CDR3 nucleotide sequence: TGTGCCAGCAGCCTCCGGGAAGCTAACTATGGCTACACCTTC. Together with reference TRBV5-4 and TRBJ1-2, the CDR3 gives the full variable domain: ETGVTQSPTHLIKTRGQQVTLRCSSQSGHNTVSWYQQALGQGPQFIFQYYREEENGRGNFPPRFSGLQFPNYSSELNVNALELDDSALYLCASSLREANYGYTFGSGTRLTVV.

The chain couples TRBV4-1 to TRBJ1-3; TRBD1 aligns across 12 bases. The CDR3 spans 17 residues. Unmatched junction bases numbered 8, after V lost 4 bases and J lost 4 bases. Germline CDR1 and CDR2: MGHRA and YSYEKL. In nucleotides, the CDR3 is TGCGCCAGCAGCCCCCGCGCCGGGACAGGGGGCGGAAACACCATATATTTT. It codes for CASSPRAGTGGGNTIYF.

This clone is a singleton in its sample. This chain joins TRBV15 and TRBJ1-1; D perhaps matches TRBD1 (5 bases). The CDR3 spans 16 residues. Germline lookup yields CDR1 LNHNV and CDR2 YYDKDF (reference sequence). Trimming pared 0 bases from V and 1 base from J, leaving 12 bases between. CDR3 region: CATSREKQVWNTEAFF. The CDR3 DNA reads TGTGCCACCAGCAGAGAAAAACAGGTTTGGAACACTGAAGCTTTCTTT.

In DNA form, the CDR3 reads TGTGCCACCAGCAGAGATCTGGAGCGGGATAGGATTGAGCAGTTCTTC. It encodes CATSRDLERDRIEQFF. The gene calls are TRBV15 and TRBJ2-1, with 7 bases aligning to TRBD2. The CDR3 extends over 16 amino acids. The V and J ends lost 0 bases and 9 bases, in that order; junction bases with no gene match: 11. Per germline, CDR1 LNHNV and CDR2 YYDKDF (reference sequence). The full variable domain, completed using reference TRBV15 and TRBJ2-1, is DAMVIQNPRYQVTQFGKPVTLSCSQTLNHNVMYWYQQKSSQAPKLLFHYYDKDFNNEADTPDNFQSRRPNTSFCFLDIRSPGLGDTAMYLCATSRDLERDRIEQFFGPGTRLTVL.

The V and J genes are TRBV19 and TRBJ2-5, with 9 bases lining up with TRBD1. CDR3 size: 13 residues. Trimming cost V 6 bases and J 3 bases; bases outside gene matches: 2. Per the germline V gene, CDR1 is LNHDA and CDR2 is SQIVND (reference sequence). The CDR3 spells CASRGTGKETQYF. The CDR3 DNA follows: TGTGCCAGTAGAGGGACAGGGAAAGAGACCCAGTACTTC.

This clone came up once. The chain combines TRBV6-1 with TRBJ1-1; 7 positions match TRBD1. Germline V gene lookup returns CDR1 MNHNS and CDR2 SASEGT. The ends lost 2 bases at V and 4 bases at J; junction bases unmatched: 10. This CDR3 region has 16 residues. The CDR3 nucleotides are TGTGCCAGCAGTGAAACTACAGGGGTCTATTTCACTGAAGCTTTCTTT. Protein: CASSETTGVYFTEAFF.

The rearrangement joins TRBV7-3 to TRBJ2-7; tentative D call: TRBD1 (6 bases). V lost 5 bases, J lost 6 bases, and 14 bases lay in between. Germline V lookup: CDR1 SGHTA, CDR2 FQGTGA. This CDR3 has 13 amino acids. The chain's CDR3 is CASSPGVAGEQYF. The CDR3 region has the DNA TGTGCCAGCAGCCCAGGGGTTGCTGGCGAGCAGTACTTC. Drawing the rest from reference TRBV7-3 and TRBJ2-7, the complete variable domain is GAGVSQTPSNKVTEKGKYVELRCDPISGHTALYWYRQSLGQGPEFLIYFQGTGAADDSGLPNDRFFAVRPEGSVSTLKIQRTERGDSAVYLCASSPGVAGEQYFGPGTRLTVT.

The V call is TRBV6-4, the J call TRBJ2-1, with D maybe TRBD2 (5 bases). The CDR3 spans 16 residues. Germline V gene lookup returns CDR1 MRHNA and CDR2 SNTAGT. The germline V and J ends were trimmed by 4 bases and 0 bases, with 13 bases remaining between them. The CDR3, as DNA: TGTGCCAGCAGTGTCACAGCGGCTTCCTCCTACAATGAGCAGTTCTTC. This sequence encodes CASSVTAASSYNEQFF.

The chain is built from TRBV5-6 and TRBJ2-7, with 10 bases aligning to TRBD2. The CDR3 has 15 residues. In germline, CDR1 is SGHDT, CDR2 YYEEEE. Losses at the gene ends were 4 bases for V and 2 bases for J; bases not matched to a gene: 6. This CDR3 is CASSPGTSDPYEQYF. The CDR3, as DNA: TGTGCCAGCAGCCCTGGGACTAGCGACCCCTACGAGCAGTACTTC.

The chain links TRBV28 to TRBJ2-5, with 11 bases that match TRBD2. CDR1 and CDR2 (germline): MDHEN, SYDVKM. V shed 1 base and J 2 bases; nucleotides not matched to a gene: 6. The CDR3 totals 17 residues. CDR3 nucleotide sequence: TGTGCCAGCAGTTTATTAACTAGCGGGAGACTTCAAGAGACCCAGTACTTC. Residues: CASSLLTSGRLQETQYF.

This clone was seen once. This chain uses TRBV7-3 with TRBJ2-5; TRBD2 aligns across 7 bases. CDR1 and CDR2 from the germline V gene are SGHTA and FQGTGA. This CDR3 is 14 amino acids long. Trimming removed 5 bases from V and 6 bases from J; junction bases left unmatched: 9. CDR3 coding DNA: TGTGCCAGCAGCCAATCGGGGGGTCGACAGACCCAGTACTTC. This codes for CASSQSGGRQTQYF. Combining the CDR3 with reference TRBV7-3 and TRBJ2-5 gives the whole variable domain GAGVSQTPSNKVTEKGKYVELRCDPISGHTALYWYRQSLGQGPEFLIYFQGTGAADDSGLPNDRFFAVRPEGSVSTLKIQRTERGDSAVYLCASSQSGGRQTQYFGPGTRLLVL.

The CDR3 reads CASIGQPNTEAFF. The CDR3 bases are TGTGCCAGTATTGGGCAACCGAACACTGAAGCTTTCTTT. The chain has TRBV19 and TRBJ1-1; no clear D. Trimming stripped 7 bases from V and 1 base from J, with 10 bases between. The CDR3 is made up of 13 amino acids. The germline CDR1 and CDR2 sequences are LNHDA and SQIVND (reference sequence).

The chain uses TRBV4-3 and TRBJ2-3, with 15 bases matching TRBD2. The CDR3 totals 20 residues. With V trimmed by 2 bases and J by 2 bases, 11 bases remained unmatched. The germline V gene encodes CDR1 LGHNA and CDR2 YSLEER. Written as DNA, the CDR3 is TGCGCCAGCAGCCAACGAGGACTAGCGGGAGGGCCTGTGTTCACAGATACGCAGTATTTT. This translates into CASSQRGLAGGPVFTDTQYF.

The genes are TRBV4-2 and TRBJ2-3; possibly TRBD2 for D (6 bases). V gave up 0 bases and J gave up 3 bases, with 7 bases separating them. Per the germline V gene, CDR1 is LGHNA and CDR2 is YNFKEQ. The CDR3 length is 14 residues. DNA of the CDR3: TGTGCCAGCAGCCAAGACGGACTAACAGATACGCAGTATTTT. Protein: CASSQDGLTDTQYF.

This chain connects TRBV4-2 to TRBJ2-5; no clear D. Germline V lookup: CDR1 LGHNA, CDR2 YNFKEQ. The CDR3 is 13 residues long. V shed 0 bases and J shed 7 bases, with 9 bases lying between them. CDR3 amino acids: CASSQEMSGTQYF. CDR3 sequence (DNA): TGTGCCAGCAGCCAAGAGATGTCGGGGACCCAGTACTTC.

CDR3: CASTLGASGSWNEQFF. DNA for the CDR3: TGTGCCAGCACCCTAGGGGCTAGCGGGAGTTGGAATGAGCAGTTCTTC. J is TRBJ2-1 and V is TRBV28; TRBD2 matches 10 bases. In germline, CDR1 is MDHEN, CDR2 SYDVKM. CDR3 size: 16 residues. Trimming removed 7 bases from V and 7 bases from J; junction bases left unmatched: 13.

V and J are TRBV4-3 and TRBJ2-6; D uncertain. Deletions cut 0 bases from V and 0 bases from J, with 6 bases between. This CDR3 is 16 amino acids long. Germline CDR1 and CDR2: LGHNA and YSLEER. The CDR3 DNA is TGCGCCAGCAGCCAAGACAGGCCCTCTGGGGCCAACGTCCTGACTTTC. This encodes CASSQDRPSGANVLTF.

Concerning this clone: Other DNA sequences of this sample code for an identical CDR3. The chain recombines TRBV25-1 with TRBJ2-7; TRBD2 matches 7 bases. The CDR3 is 17 residues long. Germline loops: CDR1 MGHDK, CDR2 SYGVNS. V lost 1 base and J lost 3; bases outside the gene matches: 12. CDR3 loop: CASSESSIGPSGYEQYF. The CDR3 DNA reads TGTGCCAGCAGTGAATCCTCCATAGGGCCTAGCGGCTACGAGCAGTACTTC.

As to this clone: The junction differs from germline at one of its ends, possibly a read error. The CDR3 DNA is TGTGCCAGTAGTATTTGGTCAGGGGCGGCTAACTATGGCTACCCCTTC. Translating gives CASSIWSGAANYGYPF. V usage is TRBV19 and J usage is TRBJ1-2; D is possibly TRBD1 (6 bases). Germline values: CDR1 LNHDA, CDR2 SQIVND (reference sequence). The CDR3 sequence is 16 residues long. Full variable domain (remainder filled in from reference TRBV19 and TRBJ1-2): DGGITQSPKYLFRKEGQNVTLSCEQNLNHDAMYWYRQDPGQGLRLIYYSQIVNDFQKGDIAEGYSVSREKKESFPLTVTSAQKNPTAFYLCASSIWSGAANYGYPFGSGTRLTVV.

The chain is built from TRBV6-1 and TRBJ2-7; no reliable D call. Germline V gives CDR1 MNHNS, CDR2 SASEGT. The V end was cut by 5 bases, the J end by 4 bases, with 9 bases between. This CDR3 has 12 residues. CDR3 residues: CASSYPVYEQYF. In DNA, the CDR3 is TGTGCCAGCAGTTATCCGGTGTACGAGCAGTACTTC.

This chain uses TRBV28 with TRBJ2-5; D is perhaps TRBD1 (6 bases). V was clipped by 2 bases and J by 5 bases, with 18 bases between them. The germline V gene has CDR1 MDHEN and CDR2 SYDVKM. This CDR3 has 16 residues. The CDR3 DNA is TGTGCCAGCAGTTTAGCCGACAGGAAGGTAGGGGAGACCCAGTACTTC. It encodes CASSLADRKVGETQYF.

The count of this clone is one. The chain employs TRBV19 and TRBJ2-1; D may be TRBD2 (6 bases). V was trimmed by 0 bases and J by 7 bases, leaving 22 bases between them. This CDR3 contains 18 residues. The germline CDR1 and CDR2 sequences are LNHDA and SQIVND (reference sequence). CDR3 nucleotides: TGTGCCAGTAGTATAGATGGTCGGAGGGGTGGGGGGAAAAATGAGCAGTTCTTC. Amino acid sequence: CASSIDGRRGGGKNEQFF.

This chain connects TRBV7-6 to TRBJ1-1; 9 nucleotides align to TRBD1. The CDR3 contains 14 residues. Trimming took 6 bases from V and 7 from J; bases not matched to a gene: 9. In germline, CDR1 is SGHVS, CDR2 FNYEAQ. The CDR3 sequence: CASSLAQGAVEAFF. CDR3 nucleotide sequence: TGTGCCAGCAGTCTAGCACAGGGGGCAGTTGAAGCTTTCTTT.

The CDR3 region has the DNA TGTGCCAGCAGCTTGGAGGGGGGGTACACAGATACGCAGTATTTT. Translation: CASSLEGGYTDTQYF. The chain links TRBV5-8 to TRBJ2-3; D is possibly TRBD2 (7 bases). The germline V gene has CDR1 SGHTS and CDR2 YDEGEE. With 0 bases removed from V and 2 bases from J, the gap between germline ends came to 10 bases. CDR3 length: 15 residues.

The chain uses TRBV7-9 and TRBJ1-1, with a possible D match to TRBD1 (6 bases). V was trimmed by 5 bases and J by 1 base, leaving 8 bases between them. Germline V CDR1 and CDR2: SEHNR, FQNEAQ (reference sequence). The CDR3 has 13 amino acids. This CDR3 reads CASSIQGNTEAFF. The DNA for the CDR3 is TGTGCCAGCAGCATACAGGGGAACACTGAAGCTTTCTTT.